The T cell receptor (beta chain) described here comes from a study of shared clonotypes between healthy human individuals. Study outcomes and limitations: In general, naive subsets displayed greater estimated richness than memory subsets did. Rarefaction indicated that sorted-subset sequencing remained incomplete although depth was large.

Replicate PCRs for sorted subsets used about 200 ng DNA; this equaled 30,000 to 35,000 T cell genomes. Sequencing was performed with immunoSEQ multiplex PCR; in TCRdb, only in-frame clones are kept and a portion is missing. The sample has around 1.4 million clones; approximately 98.5% are singletons. Germline trimming cut 5 bases from V and 2 bases from J; bases unmatched to any gene: 8. The germline V gene has CDR1 MDHEN and CDR2 SYDVKM. The CDR3 spans 17 residues. Notes on this clone: Its antigen is currently unknown.

Sequenced input: naive CD4+ T cells sorted from blood. The subset here: CD45RA+ positively selected. V and J are TRBV28 and TRBJ2-5, with 13 bases identical to TRBD2. This TCR came from a man between 25 and 39 years old in good health. Written as DNA, the CDR3 is TGTGCCAGCAGTACCGGGACTAGCGGGACGGGACAAGAGACCCAGTACTTC. It translates to CASSTGTSGTGQETQYF.